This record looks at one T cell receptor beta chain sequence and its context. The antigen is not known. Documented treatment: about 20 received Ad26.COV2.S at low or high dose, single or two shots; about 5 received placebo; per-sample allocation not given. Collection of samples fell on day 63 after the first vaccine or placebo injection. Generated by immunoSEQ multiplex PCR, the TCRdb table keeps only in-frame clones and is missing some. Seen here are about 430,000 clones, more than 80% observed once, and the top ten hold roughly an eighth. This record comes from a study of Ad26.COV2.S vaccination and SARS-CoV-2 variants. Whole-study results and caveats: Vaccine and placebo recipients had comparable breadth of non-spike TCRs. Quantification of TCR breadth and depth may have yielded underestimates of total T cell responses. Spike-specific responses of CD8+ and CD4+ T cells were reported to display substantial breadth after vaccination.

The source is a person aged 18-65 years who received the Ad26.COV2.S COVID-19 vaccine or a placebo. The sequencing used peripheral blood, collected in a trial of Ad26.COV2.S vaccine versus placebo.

CDR3 amino acids: CASSEVLQVDGYTF. Written as DNA, the CDR3 is TGCGCCAGCAGTGAAGTACTACAGGTAGATGGCTACACCTTC. This sequence joins TRBV5-1 and TRBJ1-2; TRBD1 might be the D (5 bases). Germline V gives CDR1 SGHRS, CDR2 YFSETQ. The CDR3 consists of 14 residues. The V gene lost 5 bases and the J gene lost 6 bases, with 17 bases spanning the gap.